The 32 T cell receptor beta chains reported below all come from one sample, sequenced in a study of cytomegalovirus exposure and HLA in healthy donors. In the PCR, 60 Vbeta and 13 Jbeta primers were used. The method was immunoSEQ multiplex PCR; TCRdb's version includes in-frame clones alone and lacks a portion of them. Here the sample spans around 130,000 clones, under 90% being singletons. Sequenced input: PBMCs. The receptors come from a man between 18 and 29 years old in good health and CMV-seronegative.

This clone was seen a few times. The genes are TRBV25-1 and TRBJ1-5; D remains unclear. Trimming removed 4 bases at V and 9 bases at J, with 16 bases between. CDR1 MGHDK and CDR2 SYGVNS come from the germline V gene. This CDR3 region has 14 residues. The CDR3: CASSGSMEYRPQHF. The DNA for the CDR3 is TGTGCCAGCAGTGGTTCGATGGAGTATCGGCCCCAGCATTTT.

The J gene is TRBJ2-5, the V gene TRBV9; TRBD1 agrees at 7 bases. Losses at the gene ends were 3 bases for V and 4 bases for J; bases not matched to a gene: 3. The germline CDR1 and CDR2 sequences are SGDLS and YYNGEE. The CDR3 spans 13 residues. This chain's CDR3 is CASSAQGVETQYF. CDR3 coding DNA: TGTGCCAGCAGCGCCCAGGGGGTAGAGACCCAGTACTTC.

V usage is TRBV9 and J usage is TRBJ2-7; a possible D gene is TRBD1 (6 bases). V was shortened by 4 bases and J by 0 bases, with 11 bases between the two germline ends. Germline CDR1 SGDLS, CDR2 YYNGEE. The CDR3 has 14 amino acids. In nucleotides, the CDR3 is TGTGCCAGCAGCCTCCGGGACACCTCCTACGAGCAGTACTTC. It yields the protein CASSLRDTSYEQYF.

The chain is built from TRBV18 and TRBJ2-5; 7 nucleotides match TRBD1. The CDR3 sequence is 16 residues long. V was pared by 3 bases and J by 5 bases, with 12 bases of the junction left unmatched. Per the germline V gene, CDR1 is KGHSH and CDR2 is LQKENI. CDR3 residues: CASSPISGQALETQYF. In DNA, the CDR3 is TGTGCCAGCTCACCGATTTCTGGACAGGCCCTTGAGACCCAGTACTTC.

The chain couples TRBV19 to TRBJ1-4; 10 bases match TRBD1. The ends lost 9 bases at V and 11 bases at J; junction bases unmatched: 18. The germline gives CDR1 LNHDA, CDR2 SQIVND (reference sequence). This CDR3 region has 16 residues. CDR3 sequence (DNA): TGTGCCAGCTCGCTCCAGCCGGGACAGGGGAGGAAGAAACTGTTTTTT. Protein: CASSLQPGQGRKKLFF.

The chain employs TRBV18 and TRBJ1-5; 8 bases map to TRBD1. Per the germline V gene, CDR1 is KGHSH and CDR2 is LQKENI. The length of the CDR3 is 17 residues. V trimming: 0 bases; J trimming: 2 bases; junction bases outside the gene matches: 6. CDR3 bases: TGTGCCAGCTCACCACCGGCAGGGGGCTTGGGCAATCAGCCCCAGCATTTT. Its protein is CASSPPAGGLGNQPQHF.

The gene calls are TRBV9 and TRBJ1-3, with 8 bases matching TRBD1. The junction had 11 bases not matched to a gene; V was cut back by 0 bases and J by 3 bases. The CDR3 contains 18 residues. CDR1 SGDLS and CDR2 YYNGEE come from the germline V gene. The CDR3 loop is CASSVEVGDRGGGNTIYF. In DNA form, the CDR3 reads TGTGCCAGCAGCGTAGAAGTGGGCGACAGGGGAGGTGGAAACACCATATATTTT.

The V and J genes are TRBV30 and TRBJ2-4, with D tentatively TRBD1 (5 bases). Germline CDR1 is GTSNPN and CDR2 is SVGIG (reference sequence). The CDR3 runs 15 residues. With 3 bases removed from V and 0 bases from J, the gap between germline ends came to 12 bases. This CDR3 reads CAWRDTTRAKNIQYF. The CDR3 DNA reads TGTGCCTGGAGGGACACAACAAGAGCCAAAAACATTCAGTACTTC.

Comment on this clone: Germline and junction disagree at one end, which may indicate a read error. The V call is TRBV30, the J call TRBJ2-2; TRBD1 might be the D (6 bases). Germline lookup yields CDR1 GTSNPN and CDR2 SVGIG (reference sequence). CDR3 length equals 13 residues. For the CDR3, the DNA is TGTGCCGGGAGTAACAGGGAGACCGGGGAGCTGTTTTTT. Its protein product is CAGSNRETGELFF.

V gene TRBV28 combines with J gene TRBJ2-2; TRBD1 agrees at 9 bases. V lost 6 bases, J lost 6 bases, and 5 bases stayed unmatched. This CDR3 comprises 14 residues. Germline CDR1 MDHEN, CDR2 SYDVKM. The DNA for the CDR3 is TGTGCCAGCAGGGAGGGACAGGGTCCCGGGGAGCTGTTTTTT. It codes for CASREGQGPGELFF.

This chain uses TRBV28 with TRBJ1-3; D may be TRBD1 (5 bases). V lost 7 bases, J lost 0 bases, and 13 bases lay in between. This CDR3 spans 15 amino acids. The germline V gene encodes CDR1 MDHEN and CDR2 SYDVKM. CDR3 sequence (DNA): TGTGCCAGCACTGAAGACAGCTACTCTGGAAACACCATATATTTT. As protein: CASTEDSYSGNTIYF. The full variable domain, rest sourced from reference TRBV28 and TRBJ1-3, is DVKVTQSSRYLVKRTGEKVFLECVQDMDHENMFWYRQDPGLGLRLIYFSYDVKMKEKGDIPEGYSVSREKKERFSLILESASTNQTSMYLCASTEDSYSGNTIYFGEGSWLTVV.

V gene TRBV18 combines with J gene TRBJ2-6; tentative D call: TRBD1 (6 bases). The germline V and J ends were trimmed by 5 bases and 4 bases, with 9 bases remaining between them. The CDR3 has 14 residues. CDR1 and CDR2 from the germline V gene are KGHSH and LQKENI. CDR3 nucleotides: TGTGCCAGCTCAGCCGGGACAGGGGCCAACGTCCTGACTTTC. It yields the protein CASSAGTGANVLTF.

The rearrangement uses TRBV6-1 and TRBJ1-2, with 8 bases aligning to TRBD1. The CDR3 runs to 14 residues. Trimming took 0 bases from V and 4 from J; bases not matched to a gene: 1. The V gene's germline CDR1 is MNHNS and CDR2 SASEGT. The CDR3 loop is CASSEADRAYGYTF. In DNA, the CDR3 is TGTGCCAGCAGTGAAGCGGACAGGGCCTATGGCTACACCTTC.

The genes are TRBV7-8 and TRBJ1-4, with TRBD1 matching 10 bases. CDR3 size: 15 residues. The junction had 7 bases not matched to a gene; V was cut back by 5 bases and J by 7 bases. The V gene's germline CDR1 is SGHVS and CDR2 FQNEAQ. The CDR3, as DNA: TGTGCCAGCAGCCCCCGCCGGGACAGGGGTGAAAAACTGTTTTTT. Its translation: CASSPRRDRGEKLFF.

V usage is TRBV19 and J usage is TRBJ2-7; TRBD1 agrees at 7 bases. V shed 8 bases and J 2 bases; nucleotides not matched to a gene: 9. CDR1 is LNHDA and CDR2 is SQIVND in the germline V gene (reference sequence). This CDR3 has 14 residues. CDR3 in amino acids: CASRHRQGPYEQYF. For the CDR3, the DNA is TGTGCCAGTCGACATAGACAGGGCCCCTACGAGCAGTACTTC.

A few counts support this clone. The chain is built from TRBV5-4 and TRBJ1-1, with 10 bases that match TRBD1. The CDR3 is 16 residues long. V lost 3 bases and J lost 6; bases outside the gene matches: 11. Germline V gene lookup returns CDR1 SGHNT and CDR2 YYREEE (reference sequence). CDR3: CASSYRDRGGRAEAFF. DNA for the CDR3: TGTGCCAGCAGCTACCGGGACAGGGGAGGACGGGCTGAAGCTTTCTTT.

Concerning this clone itself: Other DNA sequences of this sample code for an identical CDR3. The rearrangement links TRBV4-3 to TRBJ2-7; TRBD2 is a possible D gene (5 bases). Germline CDR1 and CDR2: LGHNA and YSLEER. Trimming stripped 0 bases from V and 1 base from J, with 7 bases between. The CDR3 contains 14 residues. In nucleotides, the CDR3 is TGCGCCAGCAGCCAAGATCGAGGGTCCTACGAGCAGTACTTC. Translation: CASSQDRGSYEQYF.

To note about this clone: One end of the junction fails to match germline, which may point to a read error. The same CDR3 can be traced to other DNA sequences in this sample. J is TRBJ2-7 and V is TRBV7-2, with 11 bases matching TRBD1. Germline CDR1 reads SGHTA; CDR2 reads FQGNSA. This CDR3 region has 19 residues. CDR3 nucleotide sequence: TGCGCCAGCAGCCACCCAGCCCGAACGGACAGGGGGCGTACCTACGAGCAGTACTTC. This sequence encodes CASSHPARTDRGRTYEQYF. Full variable domain (rest looked up from reference TRBV7-2 and TRBJ2-7): GAGVSQSPSNKVTEKGKDVELRCDPISGHTALYWYRQSLGQGLEFLIYFQGNSAPDKSGLPSDRFSAERTGGSVSTLTIQRTQQEDSAVYLCASSHPARTDRGRTYEQYFGPGTRLTVT.

For the CDR3, the DNA is TGCGCCAGCAGCTTGGGCCCGGTGGGGGCGAACACTGAAGCTTTCTTT. Its translation: CASSLGPVGANTEAFF. The gene calls are TRBV5-1 and TRBJ1-1, with a tentative D call TRBD1 (6 bases). This CDR3 has 16 residues. The V end lost 0 bases, the J end lost 1 base, and 13 bases lay between the germline ends. Germline V CDR1 and CDR2: SGHRS, YFSETQ.

In its sample, this clone was seen a few times. This rearrangement joins TRBV5-1 to TRBJ2-1, with D possibly TRBD1 on 5 matching bases. Germline assignment: CDR1 SGHRS and CDR2 YFSETQ. The CDR3 length is 14 residues. Trimming left V 1 base short and J 6 bases short, with 11 bases between. The CDR3 nucleotides read TGCGCCAGCAGCTTGCGGCAGGGTTTCAATGAGCAGTTCTTC. Translation: CASSLRQGFNEQFF.

Details on this clone: Relative to the germline gene, one junction end is altered; a read error may explain this. The chain's CDR3 is CSSSVDSASQPQHF. The CDR3 nucleotides read TGTTCCAGCAGCGTAGACAGCGCTAGCCAGCCCCAGCATTTT. The chain recombines TRBV7-9 with TRBJ1-5, with D possibly being TRBD1 (5 bases). This CDR3 contains 14 residues. Germline V gene lookup returns CDR1 SEHNR and CDR2 FQNEAQ (reference sequence).

The rearrangement links TRBV5-3 to TRBJ2-7; D perhaps matches TRBD2 (6 bases). TRBV5-3 falls under the ORF class, with uncertain function. The CDR3 is 15 residues long. Trimming removed 0 bases from V and 1 base from J, with 11 bases in between. CDR3 in DNA: TGTGCCAGAAGCTTGGTGGGCGGGGATTCCTACGAGCAGTACTTC. Translated, it gives CARSLVGGDSYEQYF.

This clone was seen only once. V usage is TRBV7-9 and J usage is TRBJ1-3, with 8 nucleotides matching TRBD1. Trimming took 5 bases from V and 0 from J; bases not matched to a gene: 3. CDR1 is SEHNR, CDR2 FQNEAQ, per germline (reference sequence). This CDR3 has 15 amino acids. The CDR3, as DNA: TGTGCCAGCAGCGAAACAGGGGGCTCTGGAAACACCATATATTTT. Its protein product is CASSETGGSGNTIYF. Supplemented by reference TRBV7-9 and TRBJ1-3, the full variable domain reads DTGVSQNPRHKITKRGQNVTFRCDPISEHNRLYWYRQTLGQGPEFLTYFQNEAQLEKSRLLSDRFSAERPKGSFSTLEIQRTEQGDSAMYLCASSETGGSGNTIYFGEGSWLTVV.

The V and J genes are TRBV7-9 and TRBJ2-2, with D uncertain. V lost 4 bases and J lost 6, with 9 bases in between. Germline V lookup: CDR1 SEHNR, CDR2 FQNEAQ (reference sequence). The CDR3 has 13 amino acids. The CDR3: CASSSAIAGELFF. The CDR3 nucleotides are TGTGCCAGCAGCTCCGCTATAGCCGGGGAGCTGTTTTTT.

The chain is built from TRBV7-2 and TRBJ2-5; no firm D call. V was cut by 6 bases and J by 4 bases, with 12 bases left in between. Germline CDR1 is SGHTA and CDR2 is FQGNSA. The CDR3 consists of 13 residues. The CDR3 bases are TGTGCCAGCAGTCACAATCGCCTAGAGACCCAGTACTTC. Its protein product is CASSHNRLETQYF.

The V and J genes are TRBV19 and TRBJ2-7; 8 bases are a match to TRBD1. The CDR3 sequence is 17 residues long. V was pared by 5 bases and J by 3 bases, with 15 bases of the junction left unmatched. Germline V lookup: CDR1 LNHDA, CDR2 SQIVND (reference sequence). In nucleotides, the CDR3 is TGTGCCAGTAGTGGGGTCGGTCAGGGGGCACGGAACTACGAGCAGTACTTC. This gives the protein CASSGVGQGARNYEQYF.

The gene calls are TRBV27 and TRBJ2-3; no clear D gene. V shed 5 bases and J shed 0 bases, with 9 bases lying between them. CDR3 size: 14 residues. Looked up from germline, CDR1 is MNHEY and CDR2 is SMNVEV (reference sequence). The DNA of the CDR3 is TGTGCCAGCAGTCTGACACCGAGCACAGATACGCAGTATTTT. Its translation: CASSLTPSTDTQYF.

This chain joins TRBV19 and TRBJ2-1; possibly TRBD2 for D (6 bases). Germline-derived CDR1 and CDR2 are LNHDA and SQIVND (reference sequence). This CDR3 contains 15 residues. The V end was cut by 9 bases, the J end by 2 bases, with 17 bases between. Written as DNA, the CDR3 is TGTGCCAGCAGAACGGAGGGGAAGGCCTACAATGAGCAGTTCTTC. This sequence encodes CASRTEGKAYNEQFF. The whole variable domain, remainder taken from reference TRBV19 and TRBJ2-1, is DGGITQSPKYLFRKEGQNVTLSCEQNLNHDAMYWYRQDPGQGLRLIYYSQIVNDFQKGDIAEGYSVSREKKESFPLTVTSAQKNPTAFYLCASRTEGKAYNEQFFGPGTRLTVL.

This rearrangement joins TRBV5-5 to TRBJ1-5; the D gene is possibly TRBD1 (5 bases). With 0 bases removed from V and 10 bases from J, the gap between germline ends came to 14 bases. CDR3 length: 14 amino acids. Germline V lookup: CDR1 SGHKS, CDR2 YYEKEE (reference sequence). The DNA for the CDR3 is TGTGCCAGCAGCTTGGTACGCGGGGCTACTCCCCAGCATTTT. The encoded protein is CASSLVRGATPQHF.

J is TRBJ1-5 and V is TRBV30; TRBD1 might be the D (5 bases). Germline CDR1 GTSNPN, CDR2 SVGIG (reference sequence). This CDR3 is 12 amino acids long. Trimming pared 4 bases from V and 7 bases from J, leaving 11 bases between. The CDR3 sequence is CAWKQGTQPQHF. The DNA for the CDR3 is TGTGCCTGGAAGCAGGGAACGCAGCCCCAGCATTTT.

The V gene is TRBV10-3, the J gene TRBJ1-1, with 7 bases matching TRBD1. Per the germline V gene, CDR1 is ENHRY and CDR2 is SYGVKD. The CDR3 is made up of 14 amino acids. J gave up 0 bases and V 6 bases, and 4 bases lay outside the gene matches. CDR3 in amino acids: CAIRDRVMNTEAFF. CDR3 DNA sequence: TGTGCCATCAGAGACAGGGTAATGAACACTGAAGCTTTCTTT.

The rearrangement uses TRBV18 and TRBJ2-6, with 8 bases aligning to TRBD1. V was pared by 5 bases and J by 0 bases, with 15 bases of the junction left unmatched. CDR3 length: 20 amino acids. Germline CDR1 reads KGHSH; CDR2 reads LQKENI. CDR3 bases: TGTGCCAGCTCATCGCTGAAAATACGGGACAGGAGCTCTGGGGCCAACGTCCTGACTTTC. This codes for CASSSLKIRDRSSGANVLTF.